This T cell receptor (beta chain) was obtained from a study of shared clonotypes between healthy human individuals. Using immunoSEQ multiplex PCR, the repertoire was profiled, and TCRdb retains in-frame clones only, with some absent. The sample holds some 87,000 clones, approximately 63% seen once. This clone was detected many times. After removal of 6 bases from V and 3 bases from J, the junction contained 7 bases not matched to a gene. The CDR3 contains 15 residues. Germline V lookup: CDR1 LNHDA, CDR2 SQIVND (reference sequence). The V gene is TRBV19, the J gene TRBJ2-1, with TRBD2 identical over 8 bases. This clonotype originated in a man aged 30 to 45 in good health. What was sequenced was memory CD8+ T cells sorted from blood. Subset: CD45RO+ cells pooled with CCR7-negative TemRA cells. The CDR3 DNA sequence: TGTGCCAGTAGATTCGCGGGAGGTCACTACAATGAGCAGTTCTTC. Translating gives CASRFAGGHYNEQFF.